This T cell receptor beta chain was sequenced during a study of molecular identifiers for immune sequencing clone quantification. The table lists this clonotype with a few counts. Trimming took off 7 bases at V and 11 bases at J, with 12 bases between the two ends. This CDR3 spans 11 amino acids. CDR1 and CDR2 (germline): SNHLY, FYNNEI. TCRdb analysed the PCR reads with MiXCR anew, one entry per CDR3 protein. The data contain more than 450,000 distinct CDR3 sequences, around 21% of them singletons. The material sequenced was naive CD8+ T cells from blood, with Jurkat cell RNA spiked in. As for subset: FACS-sorted CD8+CD4-CCR7+CD45RA+ naive T cells. This clonotype was obtained from a human donor in good health. Some libraries in this study had Jurkat cell RNA spiked in. The chain recombines TRBV2 with TRBJ2-4; D not certain. This CDR3 is CASTDSGVQYF. CDR3 bases: TGTGCCAGCACAGACTCGGGCGTTCAGTACTTC.